One sample yielded the 9 T cell receptor beta chains listed below, sequenced in a study of blood T cell repertoires in COVID-19. The repertoire was sequenced with immunoSEQ multiplex PCR; TCRdb's copy has only in-frame clones and lacks some. The sample yields roughly 70,000 clones, more than 70% seen once. Specimen: peripheral blood. These receptors all come from a man between 65 and 85 years old with active or convalescent COVID-19.

The rearrangement links TRBV2 to TRBJ1-3; no definite D call. V dropped 2 bases and J dropped 4 bases, with 9 bases sitting between them. Germline assignment: CDR1 SNHLY and CDR2 FYNNEI. The CDR3 covers 14 residues. CDR3: CASSEYALGNTIYF. The CDR3 bases are TGTGCCAGCAGTGAATATGCGTTGGGAAACACCATATATTTT.

V usage is TRBV3-1 (or the pseudogene TRBV3-2) and J usage is TRBJ2-7, with 7 bases aligning to TRBD2. Losses at the gene ends were 7 bases for V and 6 bases for J; bases not matched to a gene: 15. The CDR3 runs to 15 residues. Germline V gene lookup returns CDR1 LGHDT and CDR2 YNNKEL (reference sequence). In DNA form, the CDR3 reads TGTGCCAGCATGCCCCCCGGCGGGAGATTTAGCGAGCAGTACTTC. Its protein is CASMPPGGRFSEQYF.

CDR3 region: CASSDRSGGVPGELFF. The CDR3, as DNA: TGTGCCAGCAGTGATAGGTCGGGGGGCGTACCCGGGGAGCTGTTTTTT. This sequence joins TRBV25-1 and TRBJ2-2, with TRBD2 as a possible D gene (7 bases). The V gene's germline CDR1 is MGHDK and CDR2 SYGVNS. There are 16 residues in the CDR3. Trimming left V 3 bases short and J 6 bases short, with 17 bases between.

The chain employs TRBV14 and TRBJ1-1; D is undetermined. This CDR3 contains 14 residues. V lost 3 bases and J 1 base, leaving 9 bases between the germline ends. Germline V gene data show CDR1 as SGHDN and CDR2 as FVKESK. The CDR3 reads CASSHVTKNTEAFF. In DNA form, the CDR3 reads TGTGCCAGCAGCCACGTCACTAAGAACACTGAAGCTTTCTTT. Using reference TRBV14 and TRBJ1-1 for the parts outside the CDR3, the full variable domain is EAGVTQFPSHSVIEKGQTVTLRCDPISGHDNLYWYRRVMGKEIKFLLHFVKESKQDESGMPNNRFLAERTGGTYSTLKVQPAELEDSGVYFCASSHVTKNTEAFFGQGTRLTVV.

The CDR3 is CASSIRDTQPQHF. In DNA form, the CDR3 reads TGTGCCAGTAGTATAAGGGACACTCAGCCCCAGCATTTT. This sequence joins TRBV19 and TRBJ1-5; D is perhaps TRBD1 (6 bases). Between the trimmed V and J ends, which lost 2 bases and 6 bases, there was a span of 8 bases. CDR1 is LNHDA and CDR2 is SQIVND in the germline V gene (reference sequence). This CDR3 contains 13 residues.

This sequence joins TRBV30 and TRBJ2-2, with TRBD2 as a possible D gene (5 bases). Germline loops: CDR1 GTSNPN, CDR2 SVGIG (reference sequence). This CDR3 is built from 12 residues. Trimming took 2 bases from V and 7 from J, leaving 8 bases between them. The CDR3, as DNA: TGTGCCTGGAGTTCGGGGATCGGGGAGCTGTTTTTT. This codes for CAWSSGIGELFF.

The V and J genes are TRBV7-8 and TRBJ2-5; D perhaps matches TRBD2 (5 bases). Germline lookup yields CDR1 SGHVS and CDR2 FQNEAQ. Trimming shortened V by 4 bases and J by 3 bases, and 12 bases separated the two germline ends. The CDR3 loop spans 14 amino acids. This CDR3 is CASSSQDSEETQYF. The CDR3 coding sequence is TGTGCCAGCAGCTCTCAGGACTCTGAAGAGACCCAGTACTTC.

This chain connects TRBV2 to TRBJ1-5; a possible D gene is TRBD1 (5 bases). Between the trimmed V and J ends, which lost 9 bases and 6 bases, there was a span of 21 bases. Germline V gives CDR1 SNHLY, CDR2 FYNNEI. The CDR3 length is 15 residues. In nucleotides, the CDR3 is TGTGCCAGTGCCGGGGGGGGTCTAGATGGTCAGCCCCAGCATTTT. Translated: CASAGGGLDGQPQHF.

J is TRBJ2-7 and V is TRBV4-1; 9 nucleotides line up with TRBD1. With 0 bases clipped from V and 4 bases from J, the junction kept 4 bases outside the gene matches. The germline V gene encodes CDR1 MGHRA and CDR2 YSYEKL. The CDR3 has 15 residues. The CDR3 coding sequence is TGCGCCAGCAGCCAAGAAACCGACAGGGGGTACGAGCAGTACTTC. Its protein product is CASSQETDRGYEQYF.